The 2 T cell receptor beta chains in this list originate from one sample, sequenced in a study of regulatory T cells in long-lasting Graves disease. HTBI primers from iRepertoire and Arm-PCR of CDR3 regions yielded the TCR beta libraries. TCRdb ran MiXCR on the multiplex PCR reads and lists one entry per CDR3 protein. Counted here are nearly 350,000 distinct CDR3 sequences, roughly a fifth occurring once; the ten biggest clones make up 29%. Time point specified: persistent/refractory GD, antithyroid drugs over 5 years with positive TRAb. The authors made the TCR library using RNA they extracted from PBMCs. Sequencing used peripheral blood mononuclear cells (PBMCs), obtained when the disease was refractory, from a patient treated with antithyroid drugs. These TCRs come from a female donor with Graves disease.

This clonotype was counted only a few times. The chain is built from TRBV18 and TRBJ2-7, with TRBD1 matching 7 bases. The CDR3 sequence is 15 residues long. CDR1 is KGHSH, CDR2 LQKENI, per germline. Unmatched junction bases numbered 8, after V lost 6 bases and J lost 0 bases. CDR3 protein: CASSHPGQSSYEQYF. The CDR3 nucleotides read TGTGCCAGCTCGCATCCGGGACAGAGCTCCTACGAGCAGTACTTC.

V is TRBV5-1 and J is TRBJ2-3, with D hard to call. CDR1 and CDR2 (germline): SGHRS, YFSETQ. V was shortened by 0 bases and J by 2 bases, with 13 bases between the two germline ends. This CDR3 is built from 16 residues. CDR3 DNA sequence: TGCGCCAGCAGCTTGGGGTCAGCTCAATACACAGATACGCAGTATTTT. Amino acid sequence: CASSLGSAQYTDTQYF.